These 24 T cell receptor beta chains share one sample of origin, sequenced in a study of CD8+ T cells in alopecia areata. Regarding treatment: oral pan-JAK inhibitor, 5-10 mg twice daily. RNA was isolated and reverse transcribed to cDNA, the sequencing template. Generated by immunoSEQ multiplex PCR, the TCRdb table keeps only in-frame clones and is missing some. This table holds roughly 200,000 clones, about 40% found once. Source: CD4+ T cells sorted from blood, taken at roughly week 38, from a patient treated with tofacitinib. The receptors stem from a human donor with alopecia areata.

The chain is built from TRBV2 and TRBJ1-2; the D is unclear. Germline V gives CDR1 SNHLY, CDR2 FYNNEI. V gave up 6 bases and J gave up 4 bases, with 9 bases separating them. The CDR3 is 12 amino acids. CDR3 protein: CASSNFGYGYTF. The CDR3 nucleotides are TGTGCCAGCAGCAATTTCGGCTATGGCTACACCTTC. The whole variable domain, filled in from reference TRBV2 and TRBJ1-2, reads EPEVTQTPSHQVTQMGQEVILRCVPISNHLYFYWYRQILGQKVEFLVSFYNNEISEKSEIFDDQFSVERPDGSNFTLKIRSTKLEDSAMYFCASSNFGYGYTFGSGTRLTVV.

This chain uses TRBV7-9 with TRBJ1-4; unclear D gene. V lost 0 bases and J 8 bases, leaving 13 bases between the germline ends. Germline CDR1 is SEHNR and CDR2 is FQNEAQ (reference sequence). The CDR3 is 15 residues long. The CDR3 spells CASSLALSGFEKLFF. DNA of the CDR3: TGTGCCAGCAGCTTAGCGCTGTCGGGGTTCGAAAAACTGTTTTTT. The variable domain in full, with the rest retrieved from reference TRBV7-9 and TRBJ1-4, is DTGVSQNPRHKITKRGQNVTFRCDPISEHNRLYWYRQTLGQGPEFLTYFQNEAQLEKSRLLSDRFSAERPKGSFSTLEIQRTEQGDSAMYLCASSLALSGFEKLFFGSGTQLSVL.

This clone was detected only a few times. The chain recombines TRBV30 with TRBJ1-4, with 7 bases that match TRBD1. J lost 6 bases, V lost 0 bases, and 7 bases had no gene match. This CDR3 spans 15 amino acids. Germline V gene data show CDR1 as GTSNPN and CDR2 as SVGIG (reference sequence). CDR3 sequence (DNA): TGTGCCTGGAGTGTTCGGGGCAGGGGGGATGAAAAACTGTTTTTT. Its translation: CAWSVRGRGDEKLFF.

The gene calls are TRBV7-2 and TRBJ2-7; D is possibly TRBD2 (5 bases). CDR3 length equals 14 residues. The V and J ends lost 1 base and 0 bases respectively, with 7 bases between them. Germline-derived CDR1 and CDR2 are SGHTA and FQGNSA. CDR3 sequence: CASSLDLASYEQYF. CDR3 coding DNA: TGTGCCAGCAGCTTAGATCTAGCCTCCTACGAGCAGTACTTC.

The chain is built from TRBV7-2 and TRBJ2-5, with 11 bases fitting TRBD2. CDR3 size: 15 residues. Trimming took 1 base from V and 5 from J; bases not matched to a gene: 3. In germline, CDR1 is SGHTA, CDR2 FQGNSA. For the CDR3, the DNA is TGTGCCAGCAGCTTAGGACTAGCGGGATCGGAGACCCAGTACTTC. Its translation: CASSLGLAGSETQYF.

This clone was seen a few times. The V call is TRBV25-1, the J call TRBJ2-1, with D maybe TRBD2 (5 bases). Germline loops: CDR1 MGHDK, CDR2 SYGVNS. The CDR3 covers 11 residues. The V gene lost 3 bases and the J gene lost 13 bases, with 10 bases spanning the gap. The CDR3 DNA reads TGTGCCAGCAGTGATTCGGGAACTCAGTTCTTC. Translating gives CASSDSGTQFF. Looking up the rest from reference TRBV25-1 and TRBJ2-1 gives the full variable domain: EADIYQTPRYLVIGTGKKITLECSQTMGHDKMYWYQQDPGMELHLIHYSYGVNSTEKGDLSSESTVSRIRTEHFPLTLESARPSHTSQYLCASSDSGTQFFGPGTRLTVL.

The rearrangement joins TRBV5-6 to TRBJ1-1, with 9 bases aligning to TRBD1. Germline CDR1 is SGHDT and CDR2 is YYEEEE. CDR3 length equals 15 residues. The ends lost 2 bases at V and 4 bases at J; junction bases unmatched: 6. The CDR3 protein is CASSFGTGRSTEAFF. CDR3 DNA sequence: TGTGCCAGCAGCTTCGGGACAGGGCGGAGCACTGAAGCTTTCTTT.

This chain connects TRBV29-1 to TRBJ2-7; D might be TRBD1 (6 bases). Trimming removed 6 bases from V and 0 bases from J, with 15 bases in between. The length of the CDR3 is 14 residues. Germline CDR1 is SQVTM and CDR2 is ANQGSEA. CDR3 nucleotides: TGCAGCGTCCACTTCGGACAGAGCTCCTACGAGCAGTACTTC. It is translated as CSVHFGQSSYEQYF.

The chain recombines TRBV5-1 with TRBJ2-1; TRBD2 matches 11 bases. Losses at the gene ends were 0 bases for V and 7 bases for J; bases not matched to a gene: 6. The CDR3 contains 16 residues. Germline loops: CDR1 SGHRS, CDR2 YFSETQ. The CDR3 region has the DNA TGCGCCAGCAGCTTGGTGGCTAGCGGGAGGCTAAATGAGCAGTTCTTC. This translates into CASSLVASGRLNEQFF.

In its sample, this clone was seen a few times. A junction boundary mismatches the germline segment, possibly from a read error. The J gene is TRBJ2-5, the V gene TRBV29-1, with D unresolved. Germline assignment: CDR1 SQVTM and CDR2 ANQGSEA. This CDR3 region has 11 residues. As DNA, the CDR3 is TGCAGCGTTGAAGATCAAGGGACCCAGTACTTC. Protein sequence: CSVEDQGTQYF.

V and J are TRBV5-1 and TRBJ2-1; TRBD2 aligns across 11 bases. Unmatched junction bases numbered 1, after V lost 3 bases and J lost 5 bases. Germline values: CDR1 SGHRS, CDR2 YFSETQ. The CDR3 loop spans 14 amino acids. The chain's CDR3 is CASSSSGGNNEQFF. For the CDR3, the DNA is TGCGCCAGCAGCTCTAGCGGGGGGAACAATGAGCAGTTCTTC.

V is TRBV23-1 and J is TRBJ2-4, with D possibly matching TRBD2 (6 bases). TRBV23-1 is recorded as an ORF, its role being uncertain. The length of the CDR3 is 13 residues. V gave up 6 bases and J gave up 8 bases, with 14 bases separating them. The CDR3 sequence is CASSRGPGDIQYF. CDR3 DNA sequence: TGCGCCAGCAGCCGGGGACCGGGGGACATTCAGTACTTC.

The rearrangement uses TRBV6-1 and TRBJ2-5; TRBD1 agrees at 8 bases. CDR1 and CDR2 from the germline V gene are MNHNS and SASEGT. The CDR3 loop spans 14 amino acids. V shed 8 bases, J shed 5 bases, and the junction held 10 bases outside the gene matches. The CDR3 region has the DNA TGTGCCAGCGGAGCGGCAGGGGGCTGGGAGACCCAGTACTTC. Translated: CASGAAGGWETQYF.

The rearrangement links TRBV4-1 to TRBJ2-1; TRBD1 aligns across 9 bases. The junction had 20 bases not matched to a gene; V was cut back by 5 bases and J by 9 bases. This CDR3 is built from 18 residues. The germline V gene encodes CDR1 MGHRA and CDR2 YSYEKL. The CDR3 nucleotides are TGCGCCAGCAGCACGGGACAGGGTAGAGCGGGCCCCGTGGGTGAGCAGTTCTTC. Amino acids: CASSTGQGRAGPVGEQFF.

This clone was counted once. Here the CDR3 reads CASLGAGLNIQYF. The CDR3 DNA follows: TGTGCCAGCCTGGGAGCGGGCCTAAACATTCAGTACTTC. The rearrangement links TRBV6-1 to TRBJ2-4, with a tentative D call TRBD2 (6 bases). The length of the CDR3 is 13 residues. V was shortened by 8 bases and J by 6 bases, with 14 bases between the two germline ends. Germline CDR1 MNHNS, CDR2 SASEGT.

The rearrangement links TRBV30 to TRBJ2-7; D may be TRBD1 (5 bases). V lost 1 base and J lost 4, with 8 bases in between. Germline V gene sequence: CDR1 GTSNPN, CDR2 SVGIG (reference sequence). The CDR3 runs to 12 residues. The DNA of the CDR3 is TGTGCCTGGAGTGCCCACAGGTACGAGCAGTACTTC. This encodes CAWSAHRYEQYF.

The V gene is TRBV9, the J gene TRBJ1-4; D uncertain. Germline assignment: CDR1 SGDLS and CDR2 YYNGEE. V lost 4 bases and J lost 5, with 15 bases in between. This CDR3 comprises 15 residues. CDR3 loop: CASSSASGRNEKLFF. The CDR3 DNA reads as TGTGCCAGCAGCTCCGCGAGCGGACGGAATGAAAAACTGTTTTTT.

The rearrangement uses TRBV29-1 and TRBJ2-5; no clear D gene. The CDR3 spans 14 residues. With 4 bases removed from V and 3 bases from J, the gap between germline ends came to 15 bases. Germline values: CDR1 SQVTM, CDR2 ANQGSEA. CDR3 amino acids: CSVAGPSAKETQYF. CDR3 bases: TGCAGCGTTGCGGGTCCATCGGCTAAAGAGACCCAGTACTTC.

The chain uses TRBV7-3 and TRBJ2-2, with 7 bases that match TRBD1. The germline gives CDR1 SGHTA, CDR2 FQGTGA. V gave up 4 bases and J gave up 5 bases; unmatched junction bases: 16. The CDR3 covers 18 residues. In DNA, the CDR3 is TGTGCCAGCAGCTCCCCTTCCTCCGGGACAGCCAGAACCGGGGAGCTGTTTTTT. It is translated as CASSSPSSGTARTGELFF.

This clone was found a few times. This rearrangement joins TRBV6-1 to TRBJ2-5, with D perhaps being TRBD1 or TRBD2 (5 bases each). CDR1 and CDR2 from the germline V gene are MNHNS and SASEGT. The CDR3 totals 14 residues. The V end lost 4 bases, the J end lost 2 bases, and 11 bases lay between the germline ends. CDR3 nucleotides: TGTGCCAGCAGTGCGGGACCGTTACAAGAGACCCAGTACTTC. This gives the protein CASSAGPLQETQYF.

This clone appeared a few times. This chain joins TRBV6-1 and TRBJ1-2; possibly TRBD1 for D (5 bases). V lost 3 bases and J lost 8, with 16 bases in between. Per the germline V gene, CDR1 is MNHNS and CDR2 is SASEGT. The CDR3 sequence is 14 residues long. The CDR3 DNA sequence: TGTGCCAGCAGTGATTTAGCAGGGTGGTTCGGCTACACCTTC. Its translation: CASSDLAGWFGYTF.

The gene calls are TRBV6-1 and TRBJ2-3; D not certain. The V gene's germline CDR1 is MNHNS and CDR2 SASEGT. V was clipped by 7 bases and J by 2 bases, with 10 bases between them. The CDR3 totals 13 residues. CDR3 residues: CASTSLNTDTQYF. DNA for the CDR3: TGTGCCAGCACTTCACTCAACACAGATACGCAGTATTTT.

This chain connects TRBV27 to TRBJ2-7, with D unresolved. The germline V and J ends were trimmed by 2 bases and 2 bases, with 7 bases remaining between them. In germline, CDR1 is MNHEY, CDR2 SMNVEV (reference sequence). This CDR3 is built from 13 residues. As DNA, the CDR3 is TGTGCCAGCAGTTTACCAGGAGCCTACGAGCAGTACTTC. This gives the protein CASSLPGAYEQYF.

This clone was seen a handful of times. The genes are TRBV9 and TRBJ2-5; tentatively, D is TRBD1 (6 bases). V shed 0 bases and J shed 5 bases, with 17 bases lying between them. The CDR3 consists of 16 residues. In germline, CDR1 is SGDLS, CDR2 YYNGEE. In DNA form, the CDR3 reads TGTGCCAGCAGCGTAGGTGTGCGGCAGGGGATGGAGACCCAGTACTTC. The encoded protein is CASSVGVRQGMETQYF.